This entry is about one T cell receptor (beta chain). Trimming removed 10 bases from V and 4 bases from J, with 22 bases in between. In germline, CDR1 is ENHRY, CDR2 SYGVKD. The CDR3 sequence is 16 residues long. The sample originates from a study of technical replicates of blood from a handful of donors. The data were produced by immunoSEQ multiplex PCR, yet TCRdb's version contains in-frame clones alone and is incomplete. The sample consists of about 81,000 clones, approximately 97% of them appearing once. Sequenced material: T cells isolated from PBMCs. The source of this sequence is a human donor in good health. V is TRBV10-3 and J is TRBJ2-2, with D maybe TRBD2 (7 bases). The CDR3, as DNA: TGTGCCACCTCGGTGTTGGCGGGGGCTCTCACCGGGGAGCTGTTTTTT. It specifies CATSVLAGALTGELFF.